Below are 25 T cell receptor beta chains sequenced from a single sample in a study of T-cell memory formation after mild COVID-19. Using its own MiXCR run on the 5' RACE reads, TCRdb lists one record per CDR3 protein. The sample shows about 540,000 distinct CDR3 sequences, around 21% of them seen only once. Sequenced input: PBMCs or a T cell subset sorted from them (not recorded which). Every receptor here comes from an adult woman who had mild COVID-19 (a few samples of this study predate the infection). Cell type and time point are not known.

This clonotype has a handful of counts. The chain joins TRBV5-1 to TRBJ2-3; D ambiguous. The V gene's germline CDR1 is SGHRS and CDR2 YFSETQ. This CDR3 region has 12 residues. V shed 3 bases and J shed 6 bases, with 8 bases lying between them. The CDR3 coding sequence is TGCGCCAGCAGCTCCCGCGTGGATACGCAGTATTTT. It is translated as CASSSRVDTQYF.

The V and J genes are TRBV24-1 and TRBJ2-5; D not certain. There are 12 residues in the CDR3. V lost 6 bases, J lost 3 bases, and 7 bases lay in between. Germline CDR1 reads KGHDR; CDR2 reads SFDVKD. CDR3: CATSSEEETQYF. The CDR3 DNA sequence: TGTGCCACCAGTAGTGAGGAAGAGACCCAGTACTTC.

The chain combines TRBV12-3 or TRBV12-4 with TRBJ1-5; TRBD1 agrees at 7 bases. This CDR3 region has 15 residues. V lost 5 bases, J lost 9 bases, and 13 bases stayed unmatched. The CDR3 loop reads CASSLLQQGNGPQHF. CDR3 nucleotides: TGTGCCAGCAGTCTCCTCCAACAGGGGAATGGGCCCCAGCATTTT.

The chain combines TRBV5-6 with TRBJ2-2, with D perhaps matching TRBD1 (6 bases). The germline V gene encodes CDR1 SGHDT and CDR2 YYEEEE. V lost 4 bases, J lost 7 bases, and 14 bases lay in between. The CDR3 extends over 14 amino acids. The CDR3 DNA follows: TGTGCCAGCAGCCGAGGTGGGGGCATCGGGGAGCTGTTTTTT. Encoded protein: CASSRGGGIGELFF.

The rearrangement links TRBV25-1 to TRBJ2-1, with TRBD2 as a possible D gene (5 bases). The germline gives CDR1 MGHDK, CDR2 SYGVNS. Trimming took off 4 bases at V and 14 bases at J, with 30 bases between the two ends. This CDR3 has 17 amino acids. The CDR3 is CASSAHNGGGSKAPEFF. DNA for the CDR3: TGTGCCAGCAGTGCTCATAACGGTGGCGGGTCAAAGGCGCCGGAGTTCTTC.

The chain recombines TRBV5-1 with TRBJ2-1, with TRBD1 matching over 12 bases. Germline CDR1 reads SGHRS; CDR2 reads YFSETQ. The V and J ends lost 6 bases and 6 bases, in that order; junction bases with no gene match: 7. CDR3 length: 15 residues. This CDR3 reads CASILGDRGPNEQFF. The CDR3 nucleotides read TGCGCCAGCATATTGGGGGACAGGGGGCCCAATGAGCAGTTCTTC. Together with reference TRBV5-1 and TRBJ2-1, the CDR3 gives the full variable domain: KAGVTQTPRYLIKTRGQQVTLSCSPISGHRSVSWYQQTPGQGLQFLFEYFSETQRNKGNFPGRFSGRQFSNSRSEMNVSTLELGDSALYLCASILGDRGPNEQFFGPGTRLTVL.

The rearrangement uses TRBV4-1 and TRBJ2-3; 9 bases are a match to TRBD2. The CDR3 runs 16 residues. Trimming took 1 base from V and 2 from J; bases not matched to a gene: 4. Germline V gives CDR1 MGHRA, CDR2 YSYEKL. CDR3 coding DNA: TGCGCCAGCAGCCAAGGACTAGCGGCTCCCACAGATACGCAGTATTTT. Its translation is CASSQGLAAPTDTQYF.

There are a few counts of this clonotype. This sequence joins TRBV7-2 and TRBJ2-7; no reliable D call. Between the trimmed V and J ends, which lost 4 bases and 6 bases, there was a span of 16 bases. The CDR3 length is 14 residues. Germline-derived CDR1 and CDR2 are SGHTA and FQGNSA. The CDR3 is CASSYAAQSGEQYF. CDR3 DNA: TGTGCCAGCAGCTACGCAGCCCAGTCTGGCGAGCAGTACTTC.

The chain combines TRBV4-2 with TRBJ2-3, with a tentative D call TRBD2 (6 bases). Germline CDR1 LGHNA, CDR2 YNFKEQ. The length of the CDR3 is 15 residues. V was clipped by 2 bases and J by 2 bases, with 11 bases between them. CDR3 sequence: CASSQRTGDTDTQYF. CDR3 in DNA: TGTGCCAGCAGCCAAAGGACGGGGGACACAGATACGCAGTATTTT.

The V gene is TRBV15, the J gene TRBJ1-5; 8 bases align to TRBD1. The CDR3 runs to 17 residues. Germline trimming cut 1 base from V and 3 bases from J; bases unmatched to any gene: 8. Germline CDR1 and CDR2: LNHNV and YYDKDF (reference sequence). The CDR3 loop reads CATSRVGQGGFNQPQHF. The CDR3 nucleotides read TGTGCCACCAGCAGAGTTGGACAGGGTGGCTTCAATCAGCCCCAGCATTTT.

This clonotype was observed a handful of times. The rearrangement links TRBV20-1 to TRBJ1-5; 8 bases are shared with TRBD1. The trim removed 5 bases at V and 0 bases at J, leaving 3 bases unmatched. Germline lookup yields CDR1 DFQATT and CDR2 SNEGSKA (reference sequence). The CDR3 has 14 residues. The DNA for the CDR3 is TGCAGTGCTCGGACAGGGCCTAGCAATCAGCCCCAGCATTTT. This translates into CSARTGPSNQPQHF.

This clonotype has more than one count but fewer than ten. The J gene is TRBJ1-4, the V gene TRBV3-1; D is ambiguous. This CDR3 region has 13 residues. Germline loops: CDR1 LGHDT, CDR2 YNNKEL (reference sequence). V lost 11 bases and J 8 bases, leaving 18 bases between the germline ends. The CDR3 sequence is CAVGPQEGEKLFF. In DNA form, the CDR3 reads TGTGCCGTCGGCCCTCAGGAGGGCGAAAAACTGTTTTTT.

This clonotype was observed a few times. The V gene is TRBV5-1, the J gene TRBJ2-7; perhaps TRBD1 as D (5 bases). V lost 4 bases and J lost 1, with 9 bases in between. Germline V gives CDR1 SGHRS, CDR2 YFSETQ. The CDR3 runs to 13 residues. The CDR3 DNA reads TGCGCCAGCAGCGATAGACAGTCCTACGAGCAGTACTTC. As protein: CASSDRQSYEQYF.

The chain employs TRBV5-1 and TRBJ2-6, with unresolved D. The CDR3 has 16 amino acids. CDR1 and CDR2 from the germline V gene are SGHRS and YFSETQ. Between the trimmed V and J ends, which lost 2 bases and 0 bases, there was a span of 9 bases. CDR3 protein: CASSFTGLSGANVLTF. Written as DNA, the CDR3 is TGCGCCAGCAGCTTTACCGGCCTCTCTGGGGCCAACGTCCTGACTTTC.

The V and J genes are TRBV5-6 and TRBJ2-5; D unclear. This CDR3 is 15 amino acids long. Per germline, CDR1 SGHDT and CDR2 YYEEEE. Trimming removed 1 base at V and 1 base at J, with 11 bases between. CDR3 nucleotide sequence: TGTGCCAGCAGCTTGAATGACGGACCCCAAGAGACCCAGTACTTC. It codes for CASSLNDGPQETQYF.

The chain uses TRBV7-9 and TRBJ1-2; TRBD1 matches 9 bases. CDR1 is SEHNR, CDR2 FQNEAQ, per germline (reference sequence). V dropped 3 bases and J dropped 8; count of bases not matched to a gene: 7. CDR3 length: 14 residues. The CDR3 nucleotides are TGTGCCAGCAGCTTGACGGGACAGGGCTACGGCTACACCTTC. It codes for CASSLTGQGYGYTF.

In regard to this clonotype: Because it lacks the conserved phenylalanine or tryptophan at the end, this CDR3 is likely a read error. V usage is TRBV20-1 and J usage is TRBJ2-7, with TRBD1 matching 9 bases. The CDR3 totals 13 residues. The germline CDR1 and CDR2 sequences are DFQATT and SNEGSKA (reference sequence). The V and J ends lost 5 bases and 0 bases, in that order; junction bases with no gene match: 2. CDR3 sequence: CSAEDRGSYEQYL. CDR3 sequence (DNA): TGCAGTGCTGAGGACAGGGGCTCCTACGAGCAGTACCTC.

At least ten counts were recorded for this clonotype. The chain recombines TRBV6-5 with TRBJ1-6; possibly TRBD1 for D (5 bases). V lost 7 bases and J lost 0, with 19 bases in between. CDR3 length: 18 amino acids. CDR1 and CDR2 (germline): MNHEY, SVGAGI. This CDR3 reads CASTRQTVGSSYNSPLHF. The CDR3 coding sequence is TGTGCCAGCACCCGCCAGACAGTCGGTAGCTCCTATAATTCACCCCTCCACTTT.

J is TRBJ1-1 and V is TRBV6-5, with D unresolved. Germline loops: CDR1 MNHEY, CDR2 SVGAGI. The CDR3 is made up of 13 amino acids. The germline V and J ends were trimmed by 2 bases and 11 bases, with 15 bases remaining between them. Here the CDR3 DNA reads TGTGCCAGCAGTTACAGTGGGCGAGGTACCGCTTTCTTT. It is translated as CASSYSGRGTAFF.

The rearrangement uses TRBV7-9 and TRBJ2-1, with TRBD1 matching over 7 bases. The CDR3 consists of 14 residues. V trimming: 8 bases; J trimming: 3 bases; junction bases outside the gene matches: 7. Germline V lookup: CDR1 SEHNR, CDR2 FQNEAQ (reference sequence). The chain's CDR3 is CASGRAGGYNEQFF. The DNA of the CDR3 is TGTGCCAGCGGTAGGGCAGGGGGCTACAATGAGCAGTTCTTC. Drawing the rest from reference TRBV7-9 and TRBJ2-1, the complete variable domain is DTGVSQNPRHKITKRGQNVTFRCDPISEHNRLYWYRQTLGQGPEFLTYFQNEAQLEKSRLLSDRFSAERPKGSFSTLEIQRTEQGDSAMYLCASGRAGGYNEQFFGPGTRLTVL.

The rearrangement joins TRBV20-1 to TRBJ2-1; 11 nucleotides align to TRBD2. CDR3 size: 11 residues. V dropped 2 bases and J dropped 14; count of bases not matched to a gene: 2. From germline, CDR1 is DFQATT and CDR2 SNEGSKA (reference sequence). Here the CDR3 reads CSARYSGGEFF. The CDR3 region has the DNA TGCAGTGCTAGATATAGCGGGGGGGAGTTCTTC.

This clonotype was detected only a few times. The chain employs TRBV3-1 and TRBJ2-7; D ambiguous. Trimming stripped 0 bases from V and 0 bases from J, with 9 bases between. The CDR3 extends over 15 amino acids. Germline V gives CDR1 LGHDT, CDR2 YNNKEL (reference sequence). The DNA for the CDR3 is TGTGCCAGCAGCCAAGAAATCTACAGCTCCTACGAGCAGTACTTC. Its protein is CASSQEIYSSYEQYF.

This clonotype showed up many times. This chain joins TRBV5-4 and TRBJ2-7; TRBD1 agrees at 9 bases. Germline CDR1 SGHNT, CDR2 YYREEE (reference sequence). Unmatched junction bases numbered 4, after V lost 4 bases and J lost 2 bases. The CDR3 extends over 14 amino acids. The CDR3 is CASSLYRGPYEQYF. The CDR3 DNA reads as TGTGCCAGCAGCCTATACAGGGGGCCCTACGAGCAGTACTTC.

This sequence joins TRBV24-1 and TRBJ2-2; TRBD2 matches at 7 bases. CDR1 and CDR2 from the germline V gene are KGHDR and SFDVKD. After removal of 7 bases from V and 0 bases from J, the junction contained 1 base not matched to a gene. The CDR3 is 14 residues long. As DNA, the CDR3 is TGTGCCACCAGGGGACTAACGAACACCGGGGAGCTGTTTTTT. Its protein is CATRGLTNTGELFF.

This clonotype came up a few times. V and J are TRBV15 and TRBJ1-1, with D uncertain. This CDR3 region has 16 residues. Trimming pared 1 base from V and 5 bases from J, leaving 17 bases between. Germline V gene data show CDR1 as LNHNV and CDR2 as YYDKDF (reference sequence). In nucleotides, the CDR3 is TGTGCCACCAGCAGAGCGAAAAGTTTCGGGCGGACTGAAGCTTTCTTT. This translates into CATSRAKSFGRTEAFF.